These 30 T cell receptor beta chains came from one sample sequenced in a study of blood T cells in healthy people across ages. Next came a second PCR, run for about 6 to 12 cycles, which used a sample-barcoded 5' primer along with a J-beta primer mix. Each CDR3 protein is one row after TCRdb ran MiXCR on the 5' RACE reads. The data contain under 1,100,000 distinct CDR3 sequences, around 27% of them singletons. These data also formed part of another study, on T cells of mothers and their children.

Sequenced sample: blood. These receptors all stem from a girl between 2 and 10 years old in good health.

The chain carries TRBV10-3 and TRBJ1-5, with D possibly being TRBD1 (5 bases). Germline lookup yields CDR1 ENHRY and CDR2 SYGVKD. Trimming took 3 bases from V and 7 from J, leaving 19 bases between them. This CDR3 contains 16 residues. This CDR3 is CAISDSIGGKGQPQHF. DNA of the CDR3: TGTGCCATCAGTGACTCGATTGGGGGAAAGGGGCAGCCCCAGCATTTT.

This chain uses TRBV5-1 with TRBJ2-1, with D perhaps being TRBD1 or TRBD2 (7 bases each). Trimming removed 2 bases from V and 6 bases from J, with 18 bases in between. Germline V gene lookup returns CDR1 SGHRS and CDR2 YFSETQ. The CDR3 spans 16 residues. CDR3 in amino acids: CASSFRGGDTCNEQFF. The CDR3 nucleotides read TGCGCCAGCAGCTTCAGGGGGGGGGATACCTGCAATGAGCAGTTCTTC.

This chain connects TRBV15 to TRBJ2-7; tentative D call: TRBD2 (7 bases). CDR1 is LNHNV, CDR2 YYDKDF, per germline (reference sequence). Between the trimmed V and J ends, which lost 6 bases and 5 bases, there was a span of 14 bases. CDR3 size: 13 residues. CDR3 sequence reads: CATRQGGYNEQYF. In DNA, the CDR3 is TGTGCCACCAGACAGGGAGGGTACAACGAGCAGTACTTC.

This clonotype was counted a few times. The CDR3 nucleotides are TGTGCCAGCAGCCAGCCTGGGGGGGCGGAGACCCAGTACTTC. This gives the protein CASSQPGGAETQYF. The chain has TRBV7-9 and TRBJ2-5; D possibly corresponds to TRBD2 (7 bases). The V end lost 5 bases, the J end lost 5 bases, and 15 bases lay between the germline ends. Germline V gene sequence: CDR1 SEHNR, CDR2 FQNEAQ (reference sequence). The CDR3 is made up of 14 amino acids.

In its sample, this clonotype was seen once. V and J are TRBV7-9 and TRBJ2-1; D ambiguous. Germline V gene sequence: CDR1 SEHNR, CDR2 FQNEAQ (reference sequence). The CDR3 is made up of 15 amino acids. With 0 bases removed from V and 9 bases from J, the gap between germline ends came to 15 bases. CDR3 protein: CASSLASLSLSEQFF. The CDR3 DNA is TGTGCCAGCAGCTTAGCGTCTCTTAGTTTGTCTGAGCAGTTCTTC.

This sequence joins TRBV29-1 and TRBJ2-5, with 9 bases matching TRBD2. Germline loops: CDR1 SQVTM, CDR2 ANQGSEA. The length of the CDR3 is 17 residues. The J segment lost 5 bases and the V segment lost 3 bases, leaving 16 bases of the junction unmatched. The CDR3 reads CSVELLAGTLVGETQYF. The CDR3 DNA reads as TGCAGCGTTGAGTTGCTAGCGGGGACCCTCGTCGGGGAGACCCAGTACTTC.

V and J are TRBV12-3 or TRBV12-4 and TRBJ2-5, with TRBD1 matching 7 bases. The CDR3 extends over 15 amino acids. Germline trimming cut 3 bases from V and 11 bases from J; bases unmatched to any gene: 15. Here the CDR3 DNA reads TGTGCCAGCAGTTTGGGACCGGGACAGTTCGTCAAGCAGTACTTC. It specifies CASSLGPGQFVKQYF.

There are many counts of this clonotype. The chain is built from TRBV5-1 and TRBJ2-1; D remains unclear. Germline CDR1 SGHRS, CDR2 YFSETQ. CDR3 length: 13 residues. Trimming took off 0 bases at V and 5 bases at J, with 6 bases between the two ends. In DNA form, the CDR3 reads TGCGCCAGCAGCTTGGACAGAAACAATGAGCAGTTCTTC. This encodes CASSLDRNNEQFF. Using reference TRBV5-1 and TRBJ2-1 for the parts outside the CDR3, the full variable domain is KAGVTQTPRYLIKTRGQQVTLSCSPISGHRSVSWYQQTPGQGLQFLFEYFSETQRNKGNFPGRFSGRQFSNSRSEMNVSTLELGDSALYLCASSLDRNNEQFFGPGTRLTVL.

About this clonotype itself: One junction end disagrees with the germline gene, perhaps due to a read error. The chain uses TRBV20-1 and TRBJ2-1; 7 nucleotides match TRBD2. This CDR3 has 13 residues. In germline, CDR1 is DFQATT, CDR2 SNEGSKA (reference sequence). The CDR3 loop is CSARRAGDHERFF. The CDR3 DNA follows: TGCAGTGCTAGGCGTGCGGGAGACCATGAGCGGTTCTTC.

This clonotype was counted only a few times. The junction departs from the called germline gene at one end, perhaps through a read error. This chain joins TRBV7-8 and TRBJ2-3; 8 bases line up with TRBD2. Germline V gives CDR1 SGHVS, CDR2 FQNEAQ. The CDR3 consists of 16 residues. The CDR3 bases are TGTGCCAGCAGCTTAGGGGTCGGGGGGGCTGTGGATACGCCGTATTTT. Amino acid sequence: CASSLGVGGAVDTPYF.

This clonotype was observed a few times. The chain joins TRBV3-1 to TRBJ2-1, with D perhaps TRBD2 (5 bases). V lost 6 bases and J 11 bases, leaving 14 bases between the germline ends. Germline V gene sequence: CDR1 LGHDT, CDR2 YNNKEL (reference sequence). The CDR3 is made up of 12 amino acids. CDR3 coding DNA: TGTGCCAGCAGAGGACTGGTATCGAAGCAGTTCTTC. Translation: CASRGLVSKQFF.

V and J are TRBV4-3 and TRBJ2-7; D uncertain. This CDR3 has 14 amino acids. Germline V gives CDR1 LGHNA, CDR2 YSLEER. V lost 1 base to trimming and J lost 6 bases, with 13 bases between them. The CDR3 sequence is CASSQAEQTGEQYF. The CDR3 nucleotides are TGCGCCAGCAGCCAAGCTGAGCAAACCGGCGAGCAGTACTTC.

This chain uses TRBV12-5 with TRBJ2-5, with D perhaps TRBD2 (6 bases). The CDR3 extends over 14 amino acids. CDR1 is LGHNT and CDR2 is FRNRAP in the germline V gene. Trimming pared 4 bases from V and 0 bases from J, leaving 9 bases between. The CDR3 region is CASGSPSDQETQYF. CDR3 DNA sequence: TGTGCTAGTGGTTCCCCTAGCGACCAAGAGACCCAGTACTTC.

This clonotype appeared a few times. CDR3 sequence (DNA): TGCGCCAGCAGCTCGGGACAGGGGATAACCTACAATGAGCAGTTCTTC. It codes for CASSSGQGITYNEQFF. The chain couples TRBV5-1 to TRBJ2-1; 10 bases match TRBD1. The V gene end was trimmed by 3 bases and the J gene end by 2 bases; junction bases not matched to a gene: 5. The CDR3 length is 16 residues. Germline V gene data show CDR1 as SGHRS and CDR2 as YFSETQ.

The chain couples TRBV5-1 to TRBJ2-1; D is ambiguous. The germline V gene encodes CDR1 SGHRS and CDR2 YFSETQ. This CDR3 has 13 residues. V lost 4 bases and J 5 bases, leaving 10 bases between the germline ends. The CDR3 DNA is TGCGCCAGCAGCATCGGGCCAAACAATGAGCAGTTCTTC. Protein sequence: CASSIGPNNEQFF.

The rearrangement joins TRBV20-1 to TRBJ2-7; D is uncertain. Trimming shortened V by 2 bases and J by 0 bases, and 8 bases separated the two germline ends. The length of the CDR3 is 13 residues. The germline gives CDR1 DFQATT, CDR2 SNEGSKA (reference sequence). The CDR3 region has the DNA TGCAGTGCTAGAATCCGGAGCTCCTACGAGCAGTACTTC. It is translated as CSARIRSSYEQYF.

This clonotype was seen more than once but under ten times. The rearrangement links TRBV5-1 to TRBJ2-7; 7 bases fit TRBD1. Germline V lookup: CDR1 SGHRS, CDR2 YFSETQ. This CDR3 region has 12 residues. The V gene end was trimmed by 2 bases and the J gene end by 7 bases; junction bases not matched to a gene: 3. CDR3 sequence: CASSFDRVEQYF. The CDR3 DNA follows: TGCGCCAGCAGCTTCGACAGGGTTGAGCAGTACTTC.

CDR3 sequence: CASAPGGGQDIQYF. The CDR3 coding sequence is TGTGCTAGTGCCCCGGGGGGAGGCCAAGACATTCAGTACTTC. This chain connects TRBV12-5 to TRBJ2-4; TRBD2 matches at 7 bases. The germline V gene has CDR1 LGHNT and CDR2 FRNRAP. CDR3 size: 14 residues. J gave up 8 bases and V 7 bases, and 11 bases lay outside the gene matches.

Only a few counts were recorded for this clonotype. V gene TRBV6-5 combines with J gene TRBJ2-5; D possibly corresponds to TRBD1 (6 bases). The J call may be in error: the DNA end matches TRBJ2-7 better. The CDR3 runs to 13 residues. Germline assignment: CDR1 MNHEY and CDR2 SVGAGI. DNA for the CDR3: TGTGCCAGCAGCCCTACAGGGCTCGGCGAGCAGTACTTC. It codes for CASSPTGLGEQYF.

This chain joins TRBV11-2 and TRBJ2-5; maybe TRBD1 (6 bases). The V and J ends lost 5 bases and 3 bases respectively, with 13 bases between them. This CDR3 is 14 amino acids long. CDR1 is SGHAT, CDR2 FQNNGV, per germline. The CDR3, as DNA: TGTGCCAGCAGCCAAAACGGACAGAAAGAGACCCAGTACTTC. Encoded protein: CASSQNGQKETQYF.

For the CDR3, the DNA is TGTGCTAGTGGTTTGGACAGTTCACAAGAGACCCAGTACTTC. This translates into CASGLDSSQETQYF. The chain carries TRBV12-5 and TRBJ2-5; no firm D call. Trimming took off 1 base at V and 2 bases at J, with 8 bases between the two ends. CDR1 is LGHNT and CDR2 is FRNRAP in the germline V gene. The CDR3 consists of 14 residues. Based on the CDR3 plus reference TRBV12-5 and TRBJ2-5, the full variable domain is DARVTQTPRHKVTEMGQEVTMRCQPILGHNTVFWYRQTMMQGLELLAYFRNRAPLDDSGMPKDRFSAEMPDATLATLKIQPSEPRDSAVYFCASGLDSSQETQYFGPGTRLLVL.

The rearrangement links TRBV7-8 to TRBJ1-2; the match to TRBD1 covers 8 bases. V trimming: 1 base; J trimming: 4 bases; junction bases outside the gene matches: 5. The CDR3 runs 15 residues. Germline CDR1 reads SGHVS; CDR2 reads FQNEAQ. CDR3 sequence: CASSLERQGAYGYTF. The CDR3 DNA reads TGTGCCAGCAGCTTAGAGCGGCAGGGGGCCTATGGCTACACCTTC.

The chain uses TRBV6-1 and TRBJ1-1; possibly TRBD1 for D (6 bases). Trimming stripped 4 bases from V and 0 bases from J, with 21 bases between. The CDR3 covers 18 residues. CDR1 is MNHNS and CDR2 is SASEGT in the germline V gene. The CDR3 here is CASSGSVGQLIMNTEAFF. The CDR3 region has the DNA TGTGCCAGCAGTGGCTCAGTAGGACAGCTGATCATGAACACTGAAGCTTTCTTT.

V usage is TRBV6-2 or TRBV6-3 and J usage is TRBJ2-5; D gene unclear. The DNA end is a closer match to TRBJ2-1, so the J assignment may be wrong. CDR1 is MNHEY, CDR2 SVGEGT, per germline. This CDR3 comprises 13 residues. CDR3 coding DNA: TGTGCCAGCAGTTACACACACAACAATGAGCAGTTCTTC. Translating gives CASSYTHNNEQFF.

The chain recombines TRBV29-1 with TRBJ1-1; D call uncertain. Per germline, CDR1 SQVTM and CDR2 ANQGSEA. Trimming removed 4 bases at V and 3 bases at J, with 24 bases between. The CDR3 has 17 residues. Here the CDR3 reads CSVAGKEEEALDTEAFF. The CDR3 bases are TGCAGCGTTGCGGGGAAAGAAGAAGAGGCTTTGGACACTGAAGCTTTCTTT.

The chain carries TRBV7-3 and TRBJ2-5, with a weak D call TRBD2 (5 bases). CDR1 SGHTA and CDR2 FQGTGA come from the germline V gene. The length of the CDR3 is 15 residues. Deletions cut 2 bases from V and 4 bases from J, with 14 bases between. DNA of the CDR3: TGTGCCAGCAGCTTAGGGGTCGGGGTGCGAGAGACCCAGTACTTC. This encodes CASSLGVGVRETQYF.

The chain joins TRBV12-3 or TRBV12-4 to TRBJ2-1; possibly TRBD1 for D (6 bases). The DNA end is more similar to TRBJ2-5, so the J call may be wrong. The CDR3 length is 16 residues. The CDR3 loop is CASSKRPGAFGETQYF. CDR3 nucleotide sequence: TGTGCCAGCAGCAAAAGACCAGGGGCGTTTGGGGAGACCCAGTACTTC.

This clonotype was observed a handful of times. CDR3 sequence (DNA): TGTGCCAGCAGCCATGACTGGACAGTGAACACTGAAGCTTTCTTT. Its protein product is CASSHDWTVNTEAFF. The chain carries TRBV3-1 and TRBJ1-1; a weak D match, TRBD1 (6 bases). Germline V CDR1 and CDR2: LGHDT, YNNKEL (reference sequence). CDR3 length equals 15 residues. The V end lost 3 bases, the J end lost 0 bases, and 11 bases lay between the germline ends.

The chain employs TRBV4-3 and TRBJ1-4; D remains unclear. The CDR3 has 15 residues. The germline V and J ends were trimmed by 0 bases and 7 bases, with 12 bases remaining between them. Germline CDR1 LGHNA, CDR2 YSLEER. CDR3: CASSQEESVPEKLFF. The CDR3 nucleotides read TGCGCCAGCAGCCAAGAGGAGTCAGTACCTGAAAAACTGTTTTTT.

This clonotype was seen more than once but under ten times. V gene TRBV28 combines with J gene TRBJ1-6; D uncertain. The germline V gene encodes CDR1 MDHEN and CDR2 SYDVKM. The CDR3 covers 14 residues. The ends were cut back, 3 bases at V and 7 bases at J, with 10 bases in the middle. For the CDR3, the DNA is TGTGCCAGCAGTTTCGGTCAGGACAATTCACCCCTCCACTTT. It translates to CASSFGQDNSPLHF.